These T cell receptor beta chains were read from a single sample in a study of neurological immune-mediated disorders. TCRdb passed the 5' RACE reads through MiXCR, listing each CDR3 protein once. The sample contains tens of thousands of distinct CDR3 sequences, over 3.5% of which appear only once. Specimen: PBMCs. These receptors were collected from a man aged 60 to 75 with multiple sclerosis. Both conserved end residues are part of each CDR3. A D gene is named only where the DNA matches it firmly. A clone size is listed for some rows: how often the clone was seen (once, few, many), or a class if it is expanded.

>many|.|TRBV5-6|TRBJ2-1
TGTGCCAGCAGCTTGGGGGACGGCTACAATGAGCAGTTCTTC
CASSLGDGYNEQFF
>many|.|TRBV10-3|TRBJ1-4
TGTGCCATCAGTGACCAGTTAGAACAATCGGCGGTGTTTTTT
CAISDQLEQSAVFF
>many|TRBD1|TRBV5-1|TRBJ2-1
TGCGCCAGCAGCCTAGAGGGACAGGGACTGAACAAGCAGTTCTTC
CASSLEGQGLNKQFF
>few|.|TRBV18|TRBJ2-3
TGTGCCAGCTCACCATTGAAAACGGGGGGCCTGGGAGATACGCAGTATTTT
CASSPLKTGGLGDTQYF
>many|TRBD2|TRBV5-6|TRBJ2-5
TGTGCCAGCAGCTTACCAACAACGGGGGGCCAGTACTTC
CASSLPTTGGQYF
>many|.|TRBV7-2|TRBJ2-7
TGTGCCAGCAGCTCAACAGGGCCCTACGAGCAGTACTTC
CASSSTGPYEQYF
>many|.|TRBV7-8|TRBJ2-1
TGTGCCAGCAGCTTACCGGCCTTGAAGGGGAATGAGCAGTTCTTC
CASSLPALKGNEQFF
>many|.|TRBV9|TRBJ2-1
TGTGCCAGCAGCCTCGGGCCACAACCCTACAATGAGCAGTTCTTC
CASSLGPQPYNEQFF
>.|.|TRBV25-1|TRBJ1-1
TGTGCCAGCAGTGCCACTCGGGAGACTGAAGCTTTCTTT
CASSATRETEAFF
>few|.|TRBV7-6|TRBJ2-5
TGTGCCAGCAGCTTGAGCGGGGACAAGACCCAGTACTTC
CASSLSGDKTQYF
>many|TRBD2|TRBV5-1|TRBJ2-1
TGCGCCAGCAGAGTGGGACTAGCGGAAACCTACAATGAGCAGTTCTTC
CASRVGLAETYNEQFF
>few|.|TRBV5-1|TRBJ2-1
TGCGCCAGCAGCTTGGCGGGCAGGGGATTCAATGAGCAGTTCTTC
CASSLAGRGFNEQFF
>many|.|TRBV20-1|TRBJ2-7
TGCAGTGCTAGAAGATCAACCGTGGGCTACGAGCAGTACTTC
CSARRSTVGYEQYF
>many|.|TRBV14|TRBJ1-2
TGTGCCAGCAGCCAAGGTCCGGGCTACACCTTC
CASSQGPGYTF
>medium-sized|TRBD2|TRBV9|TRBJ2-1
TGTGCCAGCAGCGCACTCACTAGCGGGGGGCGGAATGAGCAGTTCTTC
CASSALTSGGRNEQFF
>few|.|TRBV3-1|TRBJ1-2
TGTGCCAGCAGCCAAGATTGGAACACCGAGAATGGCTACACCTTC
CASSQDWNTENGYTF
>many|.|TRBV6-6|TRBJ1-6
TGTGCCAGCAGGCTAGACGGGAGCTCCTATAATTCACCCCTCCACTTT
CASRLDGSSYNSPLHF
>many|.|TRBV28|TRBJ1-5
TGTGCCAGCAGTTTACTCAAAAGTCAGCCCCAGCATTTT
CASSLLKSQPQHF
>many|TRBD2|TRBV6-6|TRBJ2-1
TGTGCCAGCAGCAAGGGACTAGCGGGAGTCGGTGAGCAGTTCTTC
CASSKGLAGVGEQFF
>many|.|TRBV5-1|TRBJ1-2
TGCGCCAGCAGCGCCGGAGCCGGGTATGGCTACACCTTC
CASSAGAGYGYTF